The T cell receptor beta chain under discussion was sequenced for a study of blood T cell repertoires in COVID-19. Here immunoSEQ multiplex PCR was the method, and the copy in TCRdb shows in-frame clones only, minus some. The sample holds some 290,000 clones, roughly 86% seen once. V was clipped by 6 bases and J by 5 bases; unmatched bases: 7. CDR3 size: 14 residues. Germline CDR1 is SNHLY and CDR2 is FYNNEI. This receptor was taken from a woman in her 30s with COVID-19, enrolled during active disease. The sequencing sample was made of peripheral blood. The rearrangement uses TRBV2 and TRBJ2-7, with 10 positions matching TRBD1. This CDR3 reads CASRSTGGRDEQYF. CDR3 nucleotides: TGTGCCAGCAGGTCGACAGGGGGCCGCGACGAGCAGTACTTC.